This TCR beta chain was sequenced in a study of control samples from healthy donors and cancer patients. Trimming pared 5 bases from V and 5 bases from J, leaving 18 bases between. Per germline, CDR1 LNHDA and CDR2 SQIVND (reference sequence). This CDR3 has 15 residues. Measured with immunoSEQ multiplex PCR; TCRdb has only the in-frame clones, and not every one. The sample includes about 160,000 clones, over 85% of them seen just once. The TCR comes from a middle-aged woman in good health. The V call is TRBV19, the J call TRBJ1-2; a possible D gene is TRBD1 (5 bases). Specimen: blood. CDR3 amino acids: CASSLSSTDVYGYTF. CDR3 in DNA: TGTGCCAGTAGTCTCTCGTCGACAGATGTGTATGGCTACACCTTC.